These 24 T cell receptor beta chains were all obtained from the same sample, sequenced in a study of blood T cell repertoires in COVID-19. Repertoires were generated with immunoSEQ multiplex PCR, while TCRdb's copy carries only in-frame clones and drops some. This table has around 200,000 clones, over 75% appearing once. Sequenced sample: PBMCs or T cells enriched from blood (not recorded which). These receptors were taken from a young woman who had recovered from COVID-19.

The V call is TRBV7-3, the J call TRBJ1-1; no clear D. From germline, CDR1 is SGHTA and CDR2 FQGTGA. Trimming cost V 4 bases and J 1 base, with 7 bases left between them. The CDR3 is 13 amino acids. The CDR3 bases are TGTGCCAGCAGCTGGGGAGGGAACACTGAAGCTTTCTTT. Residues: CASSWGGNTEAFF.

The chain joins TRBV27 to TRBJ2-7; TRBD2 matches at 7 bases. The CDR3 contains 15 residues. The J segment lost 3 bases and the V segment lost 8 bases, leaving 13 bases of the junction unmatched. CDR1 MNHEY and CDR2 SMNVEV come from the germline V gene (reference sequence). The chain's CDR3 is CASASGAGDHYEQYF. The CDR3 DNA sequence: TGTGCCAGCGCTTCCGGGGCGGGGGACCACTACGAGCAGTACTTC.

The V and J genes are TRBV7-6 and TRBJ2-7; TRBD2 aligns across 8 bases. The junction had 6 bases not matched to a gene; V was cut back by 3 bases and J by 2 bases. This CDR3 comprises 15 residues. Germline CDR1 SGHVS, CDR2 FNYEAQ. This chain's CDR3 is CASSFSAGATYEQYF. CDR3 bases: TGTGCCAGCAGCTTCTCAGCGGGGGCCACCTACGAGCAGTACTTC.

The rearrangement links TRBV6-2 or TRBV6-3 to TRBJ2-2, with TRBD2 matching over 12 bases. This CDR3 is built from 16 residues. CDR1 is MNHEY and CDR2 is SVGEGT in the germline V gene. V was clipped by 5 bases and J by 2 bases; unmatched bases: 3. The CDR3 loop is CASSKGLAGNTGELFF. The CDR3 DNA reads TGTGCCAGCAGTAAGGGACTAGCGGGTAACACCGGGGAGCTGTTTTTT.

This clone was observed a single time. CDR3 loop: CASSQDLVRASGNVDTQYF. The CDR3 DNA reads as TGCGCCAGCAGCCAAGATCTTGTGCGGGCTAGCGGGAATGTAGATACGCAGTATTTT. The rearrangement links TRBV4-3 to TRBJ2-3; TRBD2 matches 9 bases. The V gene end was trimmed by 0 bases and the J gene end by 5 bases; junction bases not matched to a gene: 15. CDR3 length: 19 residues. Germline CDR1 LGHNA, CDR2 YSLEER.

The V call is TRBV30, the J call TRBJ2-5, with TRBD2 matching over 13 bases. V was clipped by 2 bases and J by 7 bases; unmatched bases: 1. This CDR3 spans 13 amino acids. Germline CDR1 and CDR2: GTSNPN and SVGIG (reference sequence). DNA for the CDR3: TGTGCCTGGAGTCGGACTAGCGGGAGGACCCAGTACTTC. The encoded protein is CAWSRTSGRTQYF. Filled out from reference TRBV30 and TRBJ2-5, the complete variable domain reads SQTIHQWPATLVQPVGSPLSLECTVEGTSNPNLYWYRQAAGRGLQLLFYSVGIGQISSEVPQNLSASRPQDRQFILSSKKLLLSDSGFYLCAWSRTSGRTQYFGPGTRLLVL.

The rearrangement joins TRBV6-4 to TRBJ1-5; D is undetermined. Germline-derived CDR1 and CDR2 are MRHNA and SNTAGT. CDR3 length equals 14 residues. The germline V and J ends were trimmed by 8 bases and 0 bases, with 11 bases remaining between them. DNA for the CDR3: TGTGCCAGCGGGCCAGAGTATAGCAATCAGCCCCAGCATTTT. Translation: CASGPEYSNQPQHF.

This rearrangement joins TRBV7-9 to TRBJ1-2, with D possibly being TRBD1 (5 bases). CDR1 is SEHNR and CDR2 is FQNEAQ in the germline V gene (reference sequence). V gave up 4 bases and J gave up 0 bases, with 9 bases separating them. This CDR3 spans 14 amino acids. The CDR3 coding sequence is TGTGCCAGCAGCTACCTGACAGCTAACTATGGCTACACCTTC. It translates to CASSYLTANYGYTF.

This chain uses TRBV7-9 with TRBJ1-2; D uncertain. The CDR3 has 14 residues. V was clipped by 5 bases and J by 5 bases, with 15 bases between them. Germline CDR1 reads SEHNR; CDR2 reads FQNEAQ (reference sequence). CDR3 protein: CASSPFGRPYGYTF. The CDR3 nucleotides are TGTGCCAGCAGCCCCTTTGGGCGCCCTTATGGCTACACCTTC.

The chain carries TRBV14 and TRBJ2-2, with 13 bases that match TRBD2. The CDR3 has 17 residues. Germline V lookup: CDR1 SGHDN, CDR2 FVKESK. J gave up 6 bases and V 4 bases, and 8 bases lay outside the gene matches. The CDR3, as DNA: TGTGCCAGCAGCCGCAGGACTAGCGGGAGTTTTGCCGGGGAGCTGTTTTTT. It codes for CASSRRTSGSFAGELFF.

This clone was detected only once. The V gene is TRBV6-1, the J gene TRBJ1-1; 8 nucleotides align to TRBD1. J lost 5 bases, V lost 2 bases, and 4 bases had no gene match. The germline CDR1 and CDR2 sequences are MNHNS and SASEGT. The CDR3 contains 14 residues. CDR3 DNA sequence: TGTGCCAGCAGTGAACAGGGGGCGCGAACTGAAGCTTTCTTT. It encodes CASSEQGARTEAFF.

About this clone: One end of the junction varies from germline; a read error may be responsible. V gene TRBV6-5 combines with J gene TRBJ1-2; 9 bases agree with TRBD1. In germline, CDR1 is MNHEY, CDR2 SVGAGI. This CDR3 is built from 10 residues. This CDR3 is CARGQGSSQF. The CDR3 DNA reads as TGTGCCAGGGGACAGGGCTCGTCCCAGTTC.

This rearrangement joins TRBV18 to TRBJ2-7; TRBD2 matches at 9 bases. Germline lookup yields CDR1 KGHSH and CDR2 LQKENI. The J segment lost 2 bases and the V segment lost 2 bases, leaving 10 bases of the junction unmatched. The CDR3 consists of 17 residues. CDR3 residues: CASSPGYAGGPPYEQYF. The DNA of the CDR3 is TGTGCCAGCTCACCAGGGTACGCGGGAGGGCCCCCCTACGAGCAGTACTTC.

This chain links TRBV10-3 with TRBJ1-2, with 7 bases lining up with TRBD1. The CDR3 has 13 residues. Losses at the gene ends were 6 bases for V and 2 bases for J; bases not matched to a gene: 3. CDR1 is ENHRY and CDR2 is SYGVKD in the germline V gene. CDR3 DNA sequence: TGTGCCATCAGCCCGGACAGGAACTATGGCTACACCTTC. This encodes CAISPDRNYGYTF.

The V gene is TRBV11-2, the J gene TRBJ2-2; D possibly corresponds to TRBD1 (6 bases). The CDR3 consists of 13 residues. Germline CDR1 SGHAT, CDR2 FQNNGV. Trimming pared 6 bases from V and 7 bases from J, leaving 12 bases between. CDR3 nucleotide sequence: TGTGCCAGCAGATCTCAGGGGAGCGGGGAGCTGTTTTTT. It specifies CASRSQGSGELFF.

The chain carries TRBV28 and TRBJ2-2; tentative D call: TRBD1 (6 bases). The V end lost 7 bases, the J end lost 4 bases, and 16 bases lay between the germline ends. The CDR3 extends over 15 amino acids. Germline V gene data show CDR1 as MDHEN and CDR2 as SYDVKM. The CDR3, as DNA: TGTGCCAGCACCGACAGGCCGCGTAGCACCGGGGAGCTGTTTTTT. Protein product: CASTDRPRSTGELFF.

The chain uses TRBV4-1 and TRBJ2-1; possible D gene TRBD2, 5 bases. The CDR3 is 14 amino acids. Germline V lookup: CDR1 MGHRA, CDR2 YSYEKL. V shed 4 bases and J shed 6 bases, with 13 bases lying between them. The CDR3 region is CASSPPPGSNEQFF. The CDR3 nucleotides are TGCGCCAGCAGCCCGCCCCCGGGGTCCAATGAGCAGTTCTTC.

Of note for this clone: Other DNA sequences of this sample code for an identical CDR3. The chain links TRBV6-5 to TRBJ1-2; D may be TRBD1 (6 bases). V gave up 4 bases and J gave up 6 bases, with 9 bases separating them. The CDR3 is 12 residues long. Germline lookup yields CDR1 MNHEY and CDR2 SVGAGI. The CDR3 bases are TGTGCCAGCAGTTTGGACAGCCATGGCTACACCTTC. This encodes CASSLDSHGYTF.

The gene calls are TRBV11-2 and TRBJ1-3; perhaps TRBD1 as D (6 bases). This CDR3 has 17 amino acids. Germline loops: CDR1 SGHAT, CDR2 FQNNGV. V lost 5 bases and J lost 0, with 17 bases in between. The CDR3 here is CASSLRGGFSSGNTIYF. The CDR3 bases are TGTGCCAGCAGCCTAAGGGGGGGCTTCTCCTCTGGAAACACCATATATTTT.

The rearrangement uses TRBV9 and TRBJ2-1; 9 nucleotides agree with TRBD2. The CDR3 spans 14 residues. V gave up 0 bases and J gave up 16 bases; unmatched junction bases: 11. CDR1 is SGDLS and CDR2 is YYNGEE in the germline V gene. The CDR3 nucleotides read TGTGCCAGCAGCGTAGGAGAGTGGCGGGAGGGACAATTCTTC. The encoded protein is CASSVGEWREGQFF.

CDR3 sequence: CASSLSGLAYEQFF. CDR3 DNA: TGTGCCAGCAGTTTATCCGGACTAGCCTATGAGCAGTTCTTC. The rearrangement links TRBV27 to TRBJ2-1; 8 bases align to TRBD2. Germline V gives CDR1 MNHEY, CDR2 SMNVEV (reference sequence). V shed 0 bases, J shed 8 bases, and the junction held 3 bases outside the gene matches. The CDR3 consists of 14 residues.

The chain joins TRBV27 to TRBJ2-2, with a weak D call TRBD1 (7 bases). The CDR3 length is 15 residues. Trimming removed 5 bases from V and 3 bases from J, with 13 bases in between. Germline V lookup: CDR1 MNHEY, CDR2 SMNVEV (reference sequence). The CDR3 loop is CASSRRGRDTGELFF. DNA for the CDR3: TGTGCCAGCAGTAGGAGGGGGCGGGACACCGGGGAGCTGTTTTTT.

The V gene is TRBV18, the J gene TRBJ2-3, with TRBD2 identical over 11 bases. V dropped 3 bases and J dropped 1; count of bases not matched to a gene: 3. The length of the CDR3 is 16 residues. The germline CDR1 and CDR2 sequences are KGHSH and LQKENI. The CDR3 nucleotides read TGTGCCAGCTCACCCCCGGGACTAGCGGGCACAGATACGCAGTATTTT. Translating it yields CASSPPGLAGTDTQYF. Drawing the rest from reference TRBV18 and TRBJ2-3, the complete variable domain is NAGVMQNPRHLVRRRGQEARLRCSPMKGHSHVYWYRQLPEEGLKFMVYLQKENIIDESGMPKERFSAEFPKEGPSILRIQQVVRGDSAAYFCASSPPGLAGTDTQYFGPGTRLTVL.

This rearrangement joins TRBV27 to TRBJ2-1; D might be TRBD1 (9 bases). There are 20 residues in the CDR3. Per germline, CDR1 MNHEY and CDR2 SMNVEV (reference sequence). Trimming cost V 7 bases and J 0 bases, with 28 bases left between them. CDR3 coding DNA: TGTGCCAGCATCTCCACAGGGGGCCTAGCGGGTCCGAGCTCCTACAATGAGCAGTTCTTC. This codes for CASISTGGLAGPSSYNEQFF.